The 26 T cell receptor beta chains given below trace back to one sample, sequenced in a study of blood T cell repertoires in COVID-19. The repertoire was sequenced with immunoSEQ multiplex PCR; TCRdb's copy has only in-frame clones and lacks some. Found here are about 46,000 clones, 87% of them singletons; the top ten hold about 16%. Specimen: peripheral blood. These receptor sequences come from a human donor in a cohort sampled during active COVID-19.

The chain joins TRBV2 to TRBJ2-7; TRBD1 matches at 8 bases. This CDR3 has 15 amino acids. V gave up 8 bases and J gave up 0 bases; unmatched junction bases: 9. Germline assignment: CDR1 SNHLY and CDR2 FYNNEI. The CDR3 region is CASVQDRVLSYEQYF. CDR3 DNA sequence: TGTGCCAGCGTCCAGGACAGGGTACTCTCCTACGAGCAGTACTTC. Complete variable domain (other parts from reference TRBV2 and TRBJ2-7): EPEVTQTPSHQVTQMGQEVILRCVPISNHLYFYWYRQILGQKVEFLVSFYNNEISEKSEIFDDQFSVERPDGSNFTLKIRSTKLEDSAMYFCASVQDRVLSYEQYFGPGTRLTVT.

V is TRBV2 and J is TRBJ1-5; D ambiguous. This CDR3 spans 14 amino acids. Germline-derived CDR1 and CDR2 are SNHLY and FYNNEI. V dropped 5 bases and J dropped 7 bases, with 15 bases sitting between them. As DNA, the CDR3 is TGTGCCAGCAGTCAGGACGCGGGGAAGCAGCCCCAGCATTTT. Protein product: CASSQDAGKQPQHF.

This clone was seen a single time. The chain uses TRBV18 and TRBJ2-7, with 13 bases fitting TRBD2. V shed 5 bases and J 13 bases; nucleotides not matched to a gene: 11. The germline V gene encodes CDR1 KGHSH and CDR2 LQKENI. The CDR3 totals 14 residues. CDR3 in DNA: TGTGCCAGCTCAGGCCAGGGGCCGGGACTAGCGGGATACTTC. Its protein is CASSGQGPGLAGYF.

This sequence joins TRBV19 and TRBJ2-3, with D maybe TRBD2 (5 bases). Germline V gene sequence: CDR1 LNHDA, CDR2 SQIVND (reference sequence). Trimming removed 5 bases from V and 6 bases from J, with 9 bases in between. The CDR3 runs 12 residues. This chain's CDR3 is CASSSIADTQYF. The CDR3 bases are TGTGCCAGTAGTTCCATAGCGGATACGCAGTATTTT.

V gene TRBV14 combines with J gene TRBJ2-1, with TRBD2 matching 8 bases. Looked up from germline, CDR1 is SGHDN and CDR2 is FVKESK. This CDR3 comprises 14 residues. The junction had 3 bases not matched to a gene; V was cut back by 0 bases and J by 8 bases. The CDR3 spells CASSQEAGGYEQFF. The CDR3 DNA reads as TGTGCCAGCAGCCAAGAGGCGGGAGGATATGAGCAGTTCTTC.

In DNA form, the CDR3 reads TGTGCCAGCAGTTACGAGGGAGGGAACTATGGCTACACCTTC. This encodes CASSYEGGNYGYTF. V and J are TRBV6-5 and TRBJ1-2; D is uncertain. Trimming removed 2 bases at V and 2 bases at J, with 9 bases between. Germline CDR1 and CDR2: MNHEY and SVGAGI. The length of the CDR3 is 14 residues.

The chain is built from TRBV29-1 and TRBJ1-1; weak D call: TRBD1 (5 bases). The CDR3 runs to 16 residues. Trimming removed 1 base from V and 1 base from J, with 16 bases in between. Germline V gives CDR1 SQVTM, CDR2 ANQGSEA. Written as DNA, the CDR3 is TGCAGCGTTGAAGGGATTAGACAGCCGGGGAACACTGAAGCTTTCTTT. Amino acids: CSVEGIRQPGNTEAFF.

The V call is TRBV19, the J call TRBJ2-1; 12 nucleotides agree with TRBD2. CDR3 length equals 14 residues. Trimming at V came to 6 bases and at J to 9 bases, leaving 6 bases not matched to a gene. In germline, CDR1 is LNHDA, CDR2 SQIVND (reference sequence). CDR3 in amino acids: CASSRLAGDSEQFF. In nucleotides, the CDR3 is TGTGCCAGTAGCCGACTAGCGGGAGATAGTGAGCAGTTCTTC.

The chain is built from TRBV27 and TRBJ1-2; the match to TRBD1 covers 7 bases. The CDR3 covers 14 residues. From germline, CDR1 is MNHEY and CDR2 SMNVEV (reference sequence). With V trimmed by 5 bases and J by 3 bases, 6 bases remained unmatched. The CDR3 protein is CASSRTGAHYGYTF. CDR3 in DNA: TGTGCCAGCAGTCGGACAGGAGCCCACTATGGCTACACCTTC.

This clone was seen once. The chain has TRBV19 and TRBJ2-7; 10 nucleotides match TRBD2. The germline V gene encodes CDR1 LNHDA and CDR2 SQIVND (reference sequence). The CDR3 totals 16 residues. V was pared by 3 bases and J by 3 bases, with 8 bases of the junction left unmatched. For the CDR3, the DNA is TGTGCCAGTAGTATCTCGACGGGACTAGCGAACTACGAGCAGTACTTC. Amino acids: CASSISTGLANYEQYF.

This chain joins TRBV29-1 and TRBJ2-7, with D maybe TRBD2 (5 bases). CDR1 and CDR2 from the germline V gene are SQVTM and ANQGSEA. V gave up 1 base and J gave up 2 bases, with 9 bases separating them. CDR3 length: 13 amino acids. The CDR3 region has the DNA TGCAGCGTTGAAGGGTACGGGACCTACGAGCAGTACTTC. Amino acids: CSVEGYGTYEQYF.

The gene calls are TRBV20-1 and TRBJ2-7; the match to TRBD1 covers 9 bases. This CDR3 region has 14 residues. V shed 3 bases, J shed 2 bases, and the junction held 5 bases outside the gene matches. The germline V gene has CDR1 DFQATT and CDR2 SNEGSKA (reference sequence). The CDR3 DNA sequence: TGCAGTGCTAGTGGGGACAGGGTAGCCTACGAGCAGTACTTC. The encoded protein is CSASGDRVAYEQYF.

V usage is TRBV19 and J usage is TRBJ1-1, with 7 bases lining up with TRBD1. The V segment lost 4 bases and the J segment 3 bases; nucleotides outside the gene matches: 8. Germline V lookup: CDR1 LNHDA, CDR2 SQIVND (reference sequence). This CDR3 contains 15 residues. The CDR3 protein is CASSRGGASDTEAFF. The CDR3 DNA reads as TGTGCCAGTAGTAGAGGGGGCGCATCGGACACTGAAGCTTTCTTT.

This chain links TRBV28 with TRBJ2-7; D may be TRBD1 (6 bases). This CDR3 spans 13 amino acids. Trimming took off 2 bases at V and 2 bases at J, with 7 bases between the two ends. Germline V lookup: CDR1 MDHEN, CDR2 SYDVKM. Here the CDR3 reads CASSLTGPYEQYF. The CDR3 bases are TGTGCCAGCAGTTTAACAGGGCCCTACGAGCAGTACTTC.

This clone was detected a few times. The rearrangement uses TRBV6-1 and TRBJ2-7; no firm D call. Between the trimmed V and J ends, which lost 0 bases and 7 bases, there was a span of 16 bases. Germline CDR1 is MNHNS and CDR2 is SASEGT. The CDR3 loop spans 15 amino acids. The CDR3 nucleotides read TGTGCCAGCAGTGAAGCGCCAGATCATATGTTGGAGCAGTACTTC. Encoded protein: CASSEAPDHMLEQYF.

CDR3 nucleotides: TGTGCCAGCAGCCCGACTAGCGCTAGCACAGATACGCAGTATTTT. Its translation is CASSPTSASTDTQYF. V usage is TRBV5-4 and J usage is TRBJ2-3; 8 bases match TRBD2. The CDR3 loop spans 15 amino acids. The J segment lost 0 bases and the V segment lost 4 bases, leaving 4 bases of the junction unmatched. CDR1 and CDR2 (germline): SGHNT, YYREEE (reference sequence).

The chain employs TRBV27 and TRBJ2-7, with 8 positions matching TRBD1. Per the germline V gene, CDR1 is MNHEY and CDR2 is SMNVEV (reference sequence). The CDR3 sequence is 13 residues long. J lost 7 bases, V lost 5 bases, and 7 bases had no gene match. CDR3 loop: CASSHGQGREQYF. The CDR3 nucleotides read TGTGCCAGCAGTCACGGACAGGGAAGGGAGCAGTACTTC.

The rearrangement joins TRBV30 to TRBJ1-6; 7 nucleotides agree with TRBD1. Germline lookup yields CDR1 GTSNPN and CDR2 SVGIG (reference sequence). Trimming took 4 bases from V and 8 from J; bases not matched to a gene: 11. CDR3 size: 15 residues. The CDR3 sequence is CAWNSPGQDYSPLHF. The CDR3 nucleotides read TGTGCCTGGAACTCTCCCGGACAGGACTATTCACCCCTCCACTTT.

The chain uses TRBV5-8 and TRBJ2-5; tentative D call: TRBD2 (6 bases). With 3 bases removed from V and 1 base from J, the gap between germline ends came to 19 bases. Germline V gene data show CDR1 as SGHTS and CDR2 as YDEGEE. This CDR3 contains 17 residues. The CDR3 region has the DNA TGTGCCAGCAGCTGGGGGGACTTATTGGGTGGCCAAGAGACCCAGTACTTC. This gives the protein CASSWGDLLGGQETQYF.

The gene calls are TRBV9 and TRBJ2-5, with D possibly TRBD2 on 6 matching bases. The CDR3 totals 15 residues. V lost 4 bases to trimming and J lost 3 bases, with 16 bases between them. CDR1 is SGDLS and CDR2 is YYNGEE in the germline V gene. The CDR3 region has the DNA TGTGCCAGCAGCCCCCAAACTAGCAGCAAAGAGACCCAGTACTTC. Its protein product is CASSPQTSSKETQYF.

The CDR3 protein is CASSHRWGEGPDTQYF. For the CDR3, the DNA is TGTGCCAGCAGCCACCGTTGGGGGGAGGGCCCAGATACGCAGTATTTT. V is TRBV9 and J is TRBJ2-3; TRBD2 aligns across 7 bases. Germline V lookup: CDR1 SGDLS, CDR2 YYNGEE. After removal of 4 bases from V and 4 bases from J, the junction contained 12 bases not matched to a gene. The CDR3 runs to 16 residues.

This clone has only one observation. The chain carries TRBV9 and TRBJ2-3, with D perhaps matching TRBD2 (5 bases). The ends were cut back, 0 bases at V and 4 bases at J, with 9 bases in the middle. Germline V gives CDR1 SGDLS, CDR2 YYNGEE. The CDR3 length is 14 residues. The CDR3 nucleotides are TGTGCCAGCAGCGTAGGAGGGAGTTCAGATACGCAGTATTTT. This sequence encodes CASSVGGSSDTQYF.

The chain uses TRBV5-1 and TRBJ1-1; TRBD1 matches 7 bases. Losses at the gene ends were 5 bases for V and 3 bases for J; bases not matched to a gene: 4. This CDR3 region has 13 residues. CDR1 is SGHRS, CDR2 YFSETQ, per germline. In DNA form, the CDR3 reads TGCGCCAGCAGTCGAGGGGGCGACACTGAAGCTTTCTTT. The encoded protein is CASSRGGDTEAFF.

This chain uses TRBV6-5 with TRBJ2-7; 8 bases map to TRBD2. The CDR3 consists of 14 residues. The junction had 5 bases not matched to a gene; V was cut back by 4 bases and J by 3 bases. Germline CDR1 is MNHEY and CDR2 is SVGAGI. CDR3 in amino acids: CASSFRTSSYEQYF. DNA for the CDR3: TGTGCCAGCAGTTTTCGGACTAGCAGCTACGAGCAGTACTTC.

This clone was picked up one time. The chain recombines TRBV19 with TRBJ1-2; no definite D call. The CDR3 is made up of 14 amino acids. The V end lost 7 bases, the J end lost 1 base, and 13 bases lay between the germline ends. Germline V gene sequence: CDR1 LNHDA, CDR2 SQIVND (reference sequence). The CDR3 DNA follows: TGTGCCAGTACCCCCTCCAGTATTAACTATGGCTACACCTTC. Translated, it gives CASTPSSINYGYTF.

This clone was seen more than once but under ten times. This rearrangement joins TRBV28 to TRBJ1-1, with D possibly matching TRBD1 (5 bases). The CDR3 has 16 amino acids. V was cut by 3 bases and J by 2 bases, with 16 bases left in between. Germline CDR1 reads MDHEN; CDR2 reads SYDVKM. This chain's CDR3 is CASSFRSGEGNTEAFF. The CDR3 nucleotides are TGTGCCAGCAGTTTTAGATCGGGGGAGGGAAACACTGAAGCTTTCTTT.